These 5 T cell receptor beta chains originate from one sample sequenced in a study of cytomegalovirus exposure and HLA in healthy donors. The study ran its PCR with 60 Vbeta and 13 Jbeta primers. Using immunoSEQ multiplex PCR, the repertoire was profiled, and TCRdb retains in-frame clones only, with some absent. The table includes roughly 160,000 clones, 78% detected once. Material for sequencing was PBMCs. The receptor source for this set is a woman aged 45-65 years in good health and CMV-seropositive.

This clone was seen a handful of times. V and J are TRBV6-5 and TRBJ2-7, with a tentative D call TRBD2 (7 bases). The CDR3 is 13 amino acids. Deletions cut 0 bases from V and 9 bases from J, with 12 bases between. Looked up from germline, CDR1 is MNHEY and CDR2 is SVGAGI. CDR3 loop: CASSYSEGGGQYF. For the CDR3, the DNA is TGTGCCAGCAGTTACTCGGAGGGAGGGGGGCAGTACTTC.

The chain uses TRBV7-2 and TRBJ2-3; D may be TRBD2 (6 bases). CDR1 and CDR2 (germline): SGHTA, FQGNSA. The CDR3 is 15 residues long. Trimming took 4 bases from V and 1 from J, leaving 12 bases between them. CDR3: CASSSPAGGTDTQYF. The CDR3 DNA follows: TGTGCCAGCAGCTCCCCAGCGGGCGGCACAGATACGCAGTATTTT.

J is TRBJ2-7 and V is TRBV5-1; 9 positions agree with TRBD1. V lost 4 bases to trimming and J lost 4 bases; unmatched junction nucleotides: 3. CDR1 and CDR2 (germline): SGHRS, YFSETQ. The CDR3 contains 13 residues. CDR3 region: CASSLGTGYEQYF. The CDR3 coding sequence is TGCGCCAGCAGCCTCGGGACAGGGTACGAGCAGTACTTC.

This chain connects TRBV4-1 to TRBJ1-2; the match to TRBD1 covers 7 bases. Germline CDR1 reads MGHRA; CDR2 reads YSYEKL. This CDR3 region has 16 residues. The V and J ends lost 2 bases and 2 bases, in that order; junction bases with no gene match: 8. DNA for the CDR3: TGCGCCAGCAGCCAACCTGACAGGGAAAAGAACTATGGCTACACCTTC. This sequence encodes CASSQPDREKNYGYTF.

The chain links TRBV18 to TRBJ1-1; D uncertain. Germline lookup yields CDR1 KGHSH and CDR2 LQKENI. CDR3 length: 13 amino acids. V shed 3 bases and J shed 1 base, with 6 bases lying between them. The CDR3 loop is CASSPGENTEAFF. CDR3 nucleotides: TGTGCCAGCTCACCCGGAGAGAACACTGAAGCTTTCTTT. Full variable domain (remainder filled in from reference TRBV18 and TRBJ1-1): NAGVMQNPRHLVRRRGQEARLRCSPMKGHSHVYWYRQLPEEGLKFMVYLQKENIIDESGMPKERFSAEFPKEGPSILRIQQVVRGDSAAYFCASSPGENTEAFFGQGTRLTVV.